Presented here are 7 T cell receptor beta chains from one specimen sequenced in a study of blood T cell repertoires in COVID-19. Assay: immunoSEQ multiplex PCR; the TCRdb copy retains only in-frame clones and omits some. The sample yields around 200,000 clones, approximately 86% seen once. Source material: peripheral blood. These receptors all come from a man aged 35-49 years with active or convalescent COVID-19.

V is TRBV28 and J is TRBJ1-2; TRBD1 aligns across 7 bases. This CDR3 contains 15 residues. Germline CDR1 MDHEN, CDR2 SYDVKM. V lost 5 bases to trimming and J lost 3 bases; unmatched junction nucleotides: 9. Here the CDR3 reads CASSPGQTGDYGYTF. CDR3 in DNA: TGTGCCAGCAGTCCGGGACAGACGGGGGACTATGGCTACACCTTC.

The CDR3 spells CASSSASGGTDTQYF. DNA of the CDR3: TGTGCCAGCAGCTCAGCTAGCGGGGGCACAGATACGCAGTATTTT. This sequence joins TRBV11-3 and TRBJ2-3; 9 positions match TRBD2. V shed 4 bases and J 1 base; nucleotides not matched to a gene: 3. The CDR3 is 15 amino acids. CDR1 and CDR2 from the germline V gene are SGHNT and YENEEA.

This clone was recorded once. This chain links TRBV19 with TRBJ1-1; a possible D gene is TRBD1 (6 bases). The CDR3 runs 13 residues. Germline loops: CDR1 LNHDA, CDR2 SQIVND (reference sequence). The V and J ends lost 6 bases and 1 base respectively, with 9 bases between them. The CDR3 loop reads CASRKQGNTEAFF. DNA for the CDR3: TGTGCCAGTAGGAAACAGGGGAACACTGAAGCTTTCTTT.

This chain joins TRBV19 and TRBJ1-6; D not resolved. The CDR3 runs 14 residues. Germline V gene sequence: CDR1 LNHDA, CDR2 SQIVND (reference sequence). Trimming took 3 bases from V and 3 from J, leaving 6 bases between them. This CDR3 is CASSIGYYNSPLHF. The CDR3 DNA reads TGTGCCAGTAGTATCGGGTACTATAATTCACCCCTCCACTTT.

J is TRBJ2-1 and V is TRBV28, with TRBD2 matching 8 bases. Germline CDR1 MDHEN, CDR2 SYDVKM. This CDR3 region has 14 residues. After removal of 4 bases from V and 4 bases from J, the junction contained 3 bases not matched to a gene. CDR3 region: CASSSGGGYNEQFF. CDR3 coding DNA: TGTGCCAGCAGTTCCGGGGGGGGTTACAATGAGCAGTTCTTC.

The gene calls are TRBV12-3 or TRBV12-4 and TRBJ1-2; the D is unclear. The ends were cut back, 0 bases at V and 12 bases at J, with 11 bases in the middle. This CDR3 has 12 residues. The CDR3 region is CASSLARVGHTF. The DNA for the CDR3 is TGTGCCAGCAGTTTAGCGCGGGTCGGGCACACCTTC.

The rearrangement links TRBV4-2 to TRBJ1-5; no reliable D call. V gave up 0 bases and J gave up 3 bases, with 6 bases separating them. This CDR3 contains 14 residues. The germline CDR1 and CDR2 sequences are LGHNA and YNFKEQ. DNA for the CDR3: TGTGCCAGCAGCCAAGACGGGTCCAATCAGCCCCAGCATTTT. Its protein product is CASSQDGSNQPQHF.